These 28 T cell receptor beta chains originate from one sample sequenced in a study of follicular helper T cells after annual influenza vaccination. Time point in this sample: 2015-2016 season, 7 days after influenza vaccination. The assay was immunoSEQ multiplex PCR, and TCRdb's table has in-frame clones only and misses some. The sample yields 7,000 or so clones, 80% seen once. The sequences come from CXCR5- memory CD4+ T cells sorted from blood, collected 7 days after influenza vaccination. All receptors come from an adult who received the influenza vaccine.

V is TRBV14 and J is TRBJ1-1; 7 bases map to TRBD1. Germline CDR1 and CDR2: SGHDN and FVKESK. The CDR3 is 13 amino acids. The junction had 6 bases not matched to a gene; V was cut back by 4 bases and J by 7 bases. In nucleotides, the CDR3 is TGTGCCAGCAGCCCGACAGGGCCACTTGAAGCTTTCTTT. Protein: CASSPTGPLEAFF.

This CDR3 is CSVEGLAGVREQYF. DNA for the CDR3: TGCAGCGTTGAAGGGCTAGCGGGGGTTCGCGAGCAGTACTTC. This chain links TRBV29-1 with TRBJ2-7, with 10 bases that match TRBD2. Unmatched junction bases numbered 6, after V lost 1 base and J lost 6 bases. This CDR3 region has 14 residues. Germline CDR1 SQVTM, CDR2 ANQGSEA.

This clone was recorded a few times. The chain is built from TRBV7-2 and TRBJ1-2; no firm D call. Trimming removed 2 bases at V and 4 bases at J, with 14 bases between. The CDR3 is 15 amino acids. Germline CDR1 SGHTA, CDR2 FQGNSA. As DNA, the CDR3 is TGTGCCAGCAGCTTACTAGTGGGCTCAGGCTATGGCTACACCTTC. It translates to CASSLLVGSGYGYTF.

This clone has just one count. The rearrangement uses TRBV28 and TRBJ1-5; maybe TRBD1 (5 bases). This CDR3 is built from 12 residues. Germline V gene lookup returns CDR1 MDHEN and CDR2 SYDVKM. V gave up 6 bases and J gave up 5 bases, with 8 bases separating them. DNA for the CDR3: TGTGCCAGCAGACAGGACTATCAGCCCCAGCATTTT. Protein sequence: CASRQDYQPQHF.

The chain couples TRBV2 to TRBJ2-3; D uncertain. The V gene's germline CDR1 is SNHLY and CDR2 FYNNEI. Deletions cut 3 bases from V and 0 bases from J, with 10 bases between. This CDR3 has 15 amino acids. CDR3 in DNA: TGTGCCAGCAGTGACAAGGGAACTAGCACAGATACGCAGTATTTT. Protein sequence: CASSDKGTSTDTQYF. Together with reference TRBV2 and TRBJ2-3, the CDR3 gives the full variable domain: EPEVTQTPSHQVTQMGQEVILRCVPISNHLYFYWYRQILGQKVEFLVSFYNNEISEKSEIFDDQFSVERPDGSNFTLKIRSTKLEDSAMYFCASSDKGTSTDTQYFGPGTRLTVL.

This clone has more than one count but fewer than ten. The V call is TRBV5-1, the J call TRBJ1-1; 7 bases are shared with TRBD1. The CDR3 totals 13 residues. Looked up from germline, CDR1 is SGHRS and CDR2 is YFSETQ. After removal of 7 bases from V and 0 bases from J, the junction contained 3 bases not matched to a gene. CDR3 DNA: TGCGCCAGCGCCGGGACAGTGAACACTGAAGCTTTCTTT. Its protein is CASAGTVNTEAFF.

The chain recombines TRBV19 with TRBJ1-2, with D maybe TRBD1 (5 bases). The CDR3 loop spans 15 amino acids. The V gene's germline CDR1 is LNHDA and CDR2 SQIVND (reference sequence). V was pared by 4 bases and J by 7 bases, with 19 bases between. The CDR3 spells CASSNGFGQGPGYTF. In DNA, the CDR3 is TGTGCCAGTAGTAACGGGTTTGGTCAGGGACCTGGCTACACCTTC.

V is TRBV7-2 and J is TRBJ1-6; no firm D call. Germline-derived CDR1 and CDR2 are SGHTA and FQGNSA. The CDR3 length is 15 residues. V was pared by 2 bases and J by 9 bases, with 14 bases between. Here the CDR3 DNA reads TGTGCCAGCAGCTTATCAGGCCTCCGTCGTTCACCCCTCCACTTT. Its protein product is CASSLSGLRRSPLHF.

The CDR3 sequence is CASSERGAKETQYF. The CDR3 nucleotides read TGTGCCAGCAGTGAAAGGGGGGCTAAAGAGACCCAGTACTTC. The genes are TRBV6-1 and TRBJ2-5; D might be TRBD1 or TRBD2, each matching 6 bases. The V gene's germline CDR1 is MNHNS and CDR2 SASEGT. Trimming left V 2 bases short and J 3 bases short, with 10 bases between. The CDR3 loop spans 14 amino acids.

This clone was recorded only once. The chain joins TRBV10-3 to TRBJ2-5, with D perhaps TRBD1 (6 bases). Germline V gives CDR1 ENHRY, CDR2 SYGVKD. This CDR3 comprises 15 residues. Trimming took off 3 bases at V and 5 bases at J, with 16 bases between the two ends. CDR3 nucleotide sequence: TGTGCCATCAGTGACTGGGGGCAGGGTAGGGAGACCCAGTACTTC. Encoded protein: CAISDWGQGRETQYF.

CDR3 nucleotides: TGTGCCAGCAGCCAAGTATCGGGGATCGATGGCTACACCTTC. The encoded protein is CASSQVSGIDGYTF. The chain has TRBV4-2 and TRBJ1-2; D gene uncertain. V lost 1 base to trimming and J lost 6 bases, with 12 bases between them. CDR3 length: 14 residues. Looked up from germline, CDR1 is LGHNA and CDR2 is YNFKEQ.

The CDR3 region is CASSLSTGTHYNEQFF. CDR3 DNA: TGCGCCAGCAGCCTCTCTACCGGGACACACTACAATGAGCAGTTCTTC. The rearrangement uses TRBV5-1 and TRBJ2-1, with D possibly matching TRBD1 (6 bases). Per germline, CDR1 SGHRS and CDR2 YFSETQ. CDR3 length equals 16 residues. V lost 4 bases, J lost 3 bases, and 17 bases lay in between.

The rearrangement joins TRBV2 to TRBJ2-3, with D perhaps assigned TRBD1 or TRBD2 (5 bases each). Per the germline V gene, CDR1 is SNHLY and CDR2 is FYNNEI. The length of the CDR3 is 14 residues. Between the trimmed V and J ends, which lost 8 bases and 3 bases, there was a span of 15 bases. This chain's CDR3 is CASSTGSGTDTQYF. CDR3 coding DNA: TGTGCCAGCTCAACAGGTTCGGGAACAGATACGCAGTATTTT.

This clone showed up just a few times. The rearrangement uses TRBV27 and TRBJ1-1; no firm D call. The CDR3 sequence is 13 residues long. Between the trimmed V and J ends, which lost 6 bases and 5 bases, there was a span of 13 bases. Germline V gene sequence: CDR1 MNHEY, CDR2 SMNVEV (reference sequence). The CDR3 DNA follows: TGTGCCAGCAGGTTCTTCGATAGGACTGAAGCTTTCTTT. As protein: CASRFFDRTEAFF.

The CDR3: CASSKERDGPSTGEQYF. In DNA, the CDR3 is TGTGCCAGCAGCAAAGAACGGGACGGGCCTTCCACGGGGGAGCAGTACTTC. This chain links TRBV21-1 with TRBJ2-7. TRBV21-1 corresponds to a pseudogene. The CDR3 extends over 17 amino acids.

The chain links TRBV7-9 to TRBJ1-1; a weak D match, TRBD1 (5 bases). Trimming pared 1 base from V and 0 bases from J, leaving 18 bases between. The germline gives CDR1 SEHNR, CDR2 FQNEAQ (reference sequence). This CDR3 is 18 amino acids long. This CDR3 reads CASSLGRYPTDMNTEAFF. Written as DNA, the CDR3 is TGTGCCAGCAGCTTAGGACGGTATCCGACGGACATGAACACTGAAGCTTTCTTT.

V and J are TRBV7-2 and TRBJ2-1, with 8 bases matching TRBD2. V was clipped by 6 bases and J by 3 bases; unmatched bases: 13. Per germline, CDR1 SGHTA and CDR2 FQGNSA. The CDR3 has 17 residues. The CDR3 nucleotides are TGTGCCAGCAGTCGATGGAGCCAGCGGGAGATCTACAATGAGCAGTTCTTC. It encodes CASSRWSQREIYNEQFF. Variable domain in full (rest from reference TRBV7-2 and TRBJ2-1): GAGVSQSPSNKVTEKGKDVELRCDPISGHTALYWYRQSLGQGLEFLIYFQGNSAPDKSGLPSDRFSAERTGGSVSTLTIQRTQQEDSAVYLCASSRWSQREIYNEQFFGPGTRLTVL.

This clone was recorded a few times. The chain uses TRBV5-4 and TRBJ1-2, with 8 bases that match TRBD1. The V gene's germline CDR1 is SGHNT and CDR2 YYREEE (reference sequence). V was pared by 0 bases and J by 3 bases, with 4 bases of the junction left unmatched. CDR3 size: 15 residues. CDR3 bases: TGTGCCAGCAGCTTGGTCAGGGGGCGAGACTATGGCTACACCTTC. This gives the protein CASSLVRGRDYGYTF.

The chain links TRBV18 to TRBJ1-2; D is uncertain. Germline V gene lookup returns CDR1 KGHSH and CDR2 LQKENI. The CDR3 contains 13 residues. Trimming stripped 6 bases from V and 3 bases from J, with 11 bases between. CDR3 amino acids: CASSQLEDYGYTF. The CDR3 DNA sequence: TGTGCCAGCTCTCAGCTGGAAGACTATGGCTACACCTTC. Full variable domain (remainder filled in from reference TRBV18 and TRBJ1-2): NAGVMQNPRHLVRRRGQEARLRCSPMKGHSHVYWYRQLPEEGLKFMVYLQKENIIDESGMPKERFSAEFPKEGPSILRIQQVVRGDSAAYFCASSQLEDYGYTFGSGTRLTVV.

The chain combines TRBV18 with TRBJ2-5; possible D gene TRBD1, 6 bases. This CDR3 is 14 amino acids long. CDR1 is KGHSH, CDR2 LQKENI, per germline. Trimming pared 0 bases from V and 3 bases from J, leaving 8 bases between. This CDR3 is CASSPPRTEETQYF. CDR3 nucleotide sequence: TGTGCCAGCTCACCACCAAGGACAGAAGAGACCCAGTACTTC.

The chain's CDR3 is CASSQGPQTRLGFYEQYF. CDR3 sequence (DNA): TGCGCCAGCAGCCAAGGTCCACAGACAAGGCTTGGGTTCTACGAGCAGTACTTC. This chain links TRBV4-1 with TRBJ2-7; D uncertain. This CDR3 is 18 amino acids long. The germline V gene encodes CDR1 MGHRA and CDR2 YSYEKL. V shed 1 base and J shed 3 bases, with 22 bases lying between them.

This sequence joins TRBV21-1 and TRBJ2-7; the tabulated D call, TRBD1, remains unverified against the DNA. TRBV21-1 is a known pseudogene. This CDR3 is 16 amino acids long. The CDR3 loop is CASSREDRGRYYEQYF. For the CDR3, the DNA is TGTGCCAGCAGCAGGGAGGACAGGGGTCGTTACTACGAGCAGTACTTC.

This clone was picked up one time. The chain has TRBV18 and TRBJ1-1; no clear D gene. CDR3 length: 13 residues. Germline V gene lookup returns CDR1 KGHSH and CDR2 LQKENI. Trimming removed 1 base from V and 10 bases from J, with 13 bases in between. CDR3 coding DNA: TGTGCCAGCTCACCACGGGATCTGGATCTAGCTTTCTTT. Its translation is CASSPRDLDLAFF.

V is TRBV7-9 and J is TRBJ2-7; TRBD1 agrees at 7 bases. The CDR3 totals 12 residues. The V gene end was trimmed by 9 bases and the J gene end by 2 bases; junction bases not matched to a gene: 4. In germline, CDR1 is SEHNR, CDR2 FQNEAQ (reference sequence). The CDR3 coding sequence is TGTGCCAGTGGGGGACAGACCTACGAGCAGTACTTC. Translation gives CASGGQTYEQYF. Supplemented by reference TRBV7-9 and TRBJ2-7, the full variable domain reads DTGVSQNPRHKITKRGQNVTFRCDPISEHNRLYWYRQTLGQGPEFLTYFQNEAQLEKSRLLSDRFSAERPKGSFSTLEIQRTEQGDSAMYLCASGGQTYEQYFGPGTRLTVT.

The chain employs TRBV4-1 and TRBJ1-1; TRBD1 is a possible D gene (5 bases). V shed 0 bases and J shed 3 bases, with 11 bases lying between them. The CDR3 has 15 amino acids. Per germline, CDR1 MGHRA and CDR2 YSYEKL. CDR3 nucleotide sequence: TGCGCCAGCAGCCAAGATCGGGGGAGTCACACTGAAGCTTTCTTT. It codes for CASSQDRGSHTEAFF.

The V and J genes are TRBV7-9 and TRBJ2-7, with D unclear. Germline lookup yields CDR1 SEHNR and CDR2 FQNEAQ (reference sequence). This CDR3 has 14 amino acids. The V end was cut by 3 bases, the J end by 2 bases, with 11 bases between. CDR3 sequence (DNA): TGTGCCAGCAGCTTGGCGACTCCTCCCTACGAGCAGTACTTC. Translated: CASSLATPPYEQYF.

The chain joins TRBV5-1 to TRBJ1-1; possibly TRBD1 for D (5 bases). Trimming removed 4 bases from V and 4 bases from J, with 20 bases in between. This CDR3 spans 16 amino acids. Germline lookup yields CDR1 SGHRS and CDR2 YFSETQ. DNA for the CDR3: TGCGCCAGCAGCCCCCAGGTGGGACGCATGAGCACTGAAGCTTTCTTT. Encoded protein: CASSPQVGRMSTEAFF.

V usage is TRBV7-3 and J usage is TRBJ1-1, with TRBD1 matching 8 bases. CDR1 and CDR2 (germline): SGHTA, FQGTGA. V was pared by 4 bases and J by 5 bases, with 3 bases of the junction left unmatched. CDR3 length: 13 residues. Here the CDR3 DNA reads TGTGCCAGCAGCTCCGGGACAGGAACTGAAGCTTTCTTT. Amino acids: CASSSGTGTEAFF.